This T cell receptor beta chain is drawn from a study of blood T cell repertoires in COVID-19. Study-level background: The study drew acute and convalescent COVID-19 samples from the United States, Italy and Spain. T cells, B-cell-depleted T cells, or PBMCs provided the cDNA or gDNA that served as material.

In the authors' methods: Amplification with reference gene primers provided the estimates of nucleated cell counts. The protocol was immunoSEQ multiplex PCR, while the TCRdb copy is restricted to in-frame clones and leaves out a portion. The V and J calls and clone size come from that table; D and trimming were worked out from the DNA. This sample has roughly 190,000 clones, with around 82% found just once. Trimming cost V 7 bases and J 1 base; bases outside gene matches: 3. Germline CDR1 is SQVTM and CDR2 is ANQGSEA. The CDR3 has 12 residues. Sequencing input: peripheral blood. The V call is TRBV29-1, the J call TRBJ1-1, with TRBD1 matching 7 bases. The receptor's source is a man aged 50-59 years with active or convalescent COVID-19. This CDR3 reads CSARQGNTEAFF. The CDR3 coding sequence is TGCAGCGCGCGACAGGGGAACACTGAAGCTTTCTTT.